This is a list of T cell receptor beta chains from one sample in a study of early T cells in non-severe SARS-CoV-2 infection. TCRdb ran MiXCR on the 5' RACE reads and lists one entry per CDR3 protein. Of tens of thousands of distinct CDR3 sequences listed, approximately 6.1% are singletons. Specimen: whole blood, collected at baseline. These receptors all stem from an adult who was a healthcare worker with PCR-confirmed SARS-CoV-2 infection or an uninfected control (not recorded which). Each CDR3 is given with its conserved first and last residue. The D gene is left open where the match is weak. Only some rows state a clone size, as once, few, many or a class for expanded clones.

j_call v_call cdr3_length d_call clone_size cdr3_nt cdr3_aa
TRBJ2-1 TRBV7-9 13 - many TGTGCCAGCAGCTTAGATCGTCTCAATGAGCAGTTCTTC CASSLDRLNEQFF
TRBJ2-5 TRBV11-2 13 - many TGTGCCAGCAGCTTAGGAGAGAAAGAGACCCAGTACTTC CASSLGEKETQYF
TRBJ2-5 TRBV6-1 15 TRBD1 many TGTGCCAGCAGTGGAAGAACAGGGGCGAGCGAGACCCAGTACTTC CASSGRTGASETQYF
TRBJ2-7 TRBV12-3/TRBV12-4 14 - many TGTGCCAGCAGTTTTGACCAGCGACCGTACGAGCAGTACTTC CASSFDQRPYEQYF
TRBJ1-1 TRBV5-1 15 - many TGCGCCAGCAGCCCGAACCCAGGGCGGAACACTGAAGCTTTCTTT CASSPNPGRNTEAFF
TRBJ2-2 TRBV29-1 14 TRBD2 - TGCAGCGTCCAGGCGGGAGGGAACACCGGGGAGCTGTTTTTT CSVQAGGNTGELFF
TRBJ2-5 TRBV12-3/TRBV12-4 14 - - TGTGCCAGCAGTCTTCTAGACAGCCAGGCGACCCGGTACTTC CASSLLDSQATRYF
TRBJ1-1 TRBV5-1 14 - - TGCGCCAGCAGCTTTGGGACCGAGGGGACTGAAGCTTTCTTT CASSFGTEGTEAFF
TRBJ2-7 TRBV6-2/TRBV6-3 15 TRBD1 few TGTGCCAGCAATAACTACGGGACAGATCACTACGAGCAGTACTTC CASNNYGTDHYEQYF
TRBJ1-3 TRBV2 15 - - TGTGCCAGCAGTGTTGACACTAGCTCTGGAAACACCATATATTTT CASSVDTSSGNTIYF
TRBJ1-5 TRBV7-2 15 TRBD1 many TGTGCCAGCAGCTTAAGGGACAGTGACAATCAGCCCCAGCATTTT CASSLRDSDNQPQHF
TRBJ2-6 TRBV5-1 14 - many TGCGCCAGCATGGGAACGGCTGGGGCCAACGTCCTGACTTTC CASMGTAGANVLTF
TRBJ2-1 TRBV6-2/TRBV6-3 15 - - TGTGCCAGCAGGGAAACAGCCCAGGCCTACAATGAGCAGTTCTTC CASRETAQAYNEQFF
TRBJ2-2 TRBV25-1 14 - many TGTGCCAGCAGAGAACAGGTTAACACCGGGGAGCTGTTTTTT CASREQVNTGELFF
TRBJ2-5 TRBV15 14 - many TGTGCCACCAGCAGAGATGGGCAGGGTGAGACCCAGTACTTC CATSRDGQGETQYF
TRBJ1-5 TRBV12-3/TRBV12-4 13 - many TGTGCCAGCACGGGGTCTAGCAATCAGCCCCAGCATTTT CASTGSSNQPQHF
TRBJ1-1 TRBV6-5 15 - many TGTGCCAGCAGTTACTCGACACGAGGGAACACTGAAGCTTTCTTT CASSYSTRGNTEAFF
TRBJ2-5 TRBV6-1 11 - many TGTGCCAGCACCAGATCATTTTCTCAGTACTTC CASTRSFSQYF
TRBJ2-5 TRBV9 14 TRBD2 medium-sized TGTGCCAGCAGCGGTCGGGAGGCTCAAGAGACCCAGTACTTC CASSGREAQETQYF
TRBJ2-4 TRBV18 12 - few TGTGCCAGCTCACTCCGGGAAAACATTCAGTACTTC CASSLRENIQYF
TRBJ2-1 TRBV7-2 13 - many TGTGCCAGCAGCGAGGGAGTTTACAATGAGCAGTTCTTC CASSEGVYNEQFF
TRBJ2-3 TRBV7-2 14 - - TGTGCCAGCAGCTTCAGGGGCGGCACAGATACGCAGTATTTT CASSFRGGTDTQYF
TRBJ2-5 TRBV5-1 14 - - TGCGCCAGCAGCTTGACGGGTCCCCAAGAGACCCAGTACTTC CASSLTGPQETQYF
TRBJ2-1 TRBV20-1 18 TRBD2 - TGCAGTGCTAGAGATCGCTTTCAGCGGGAGGGCCTTTACAATGAGCAGATCTTC CSARDRFQREGLYNEQIF
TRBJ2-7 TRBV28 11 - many TGTGCCAGCAGTTGGAAGGGCGGGCAGTACTTC CASSWKGGQYF
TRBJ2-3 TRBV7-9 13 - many TGTGCCAGCAGCTCCCAACTAGCTGATACGCAGTATTTT CASSSQLADTQYF
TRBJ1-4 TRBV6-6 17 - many TGTGCCAGCACCAGAGGGGGGGGAACAGGCCCGAATGAAAAACTGTTTTTT CASTRGGGTGPNEKLFF
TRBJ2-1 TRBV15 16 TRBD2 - TGTGCCACCAGCAGGGGCCTAGCGGGGGGTTTTAATGAGCAGTTCTTC CATSRGLAGGFNEQFF